This T cell receptor beta chain was sequenced during a study of chemoradiotherapy in HPV16-positive cancers. Study-wide results and limits: Non-HPV-specific T cells did not expand in tumors during treatment, whereas candidate HPV-specific clones and E7-related motifs did.

Per the germline V gene, CDR1 is SGHTS and CDR2 is YDEGEE. CDR3 size: 17 residues. Trimming removed 4 bases from V and 5 bases from J; junction bases left unmatched: 11. In the case of this clone: Antigen: not known.

TCRdb keeps only in-frame clones here, not all; method: immunoSEQ multiplex PCR. The table lists about 32,000 clones, about four fifths of them singletons, with 3.5% to 4.5% in the top ten. The chain recombines TRBV5-8 with TRBJ2-1; 11 nucleotides agree with TRBD2. This sequence was found in a human donor with HPV-associated anogenital cancer. Specimen: blood, collected from a patient who underwent chemoradiotherapy. CDR3 region: CASSHWKVAGGNNEQFF. Here the CDR3 DNA reads TGTGCCAGCAGCCATTGGAAGGTAGCGGGGGGGAACAATGAGCAGTTCTTC.